This T cell receptor beta chain was identified in a study of blood T cell repertoires in COVID-19. Whole-study context: T cells, B-cell-depleted T cells, or PBMCs supplied cDNA or gDNA.

The CDR3 covers 19 residues. Original handling: It was from reference gene primer amplification that nucleated cell counts were estimated. This table comes from immunoSEQ multiplex PCR, and its TCRdb copy is limited to in-frame clones, with some not included. The V and J calls and the clone size are those of that table, but D and trimming were determined from the DNA. The top ten clones hold roughly 5.5% of a sample with about 210,000 clones, around 83% of them seen once. The sample taken for sequencing was peripheral blood. V usage is TRBV12-2 and J usage is TRBJ2-3; TRBD2, the D gene given by the table, was not confirmed from the DNA. TRBV12-2 is classified as a pseudogene. This clonotype was sampled from a woman in her sixties or seventies with COVID-19, enrolled during active disease. The DNA for the CDR3 is TGTGCAAGTCGCTTCTCAAGGACTAGCGGGCTACGAATCACAGATACGCAGTATTTT. Its protein is CASRFSRTSGLRITDTQYF.